Shown below are 31 T cell receptor beta chains from a single sample sequenced in a study of shared clonotypes between healthy human individuals. Assay: immunoSEQ multiplex PCR; the TCRdb copy retains only in-frame clones and omits some. The sample has about 1.5 million clones, 95% to 99% seen once. Sequenced: naive CD4+ T cells sorted from blood. The subset here: CD45RA+ positively selected. The receptors come from a man aged 25-45 years in good health.

This rearrangement joins TRBV28 to TRBJ2-5; perhaps TRBD2 as D (5 bases). Deletions cut 7 bases from V and 4 bases from J, with 10 bases between. The CDR3 runs to 12 residues. Germline values: CDR1 MDHEN, CDR2 SYDVKM. The CDR3 DNA is TGTGCCAGCAATACGGGAAGAGAGACCCAGTACTTC. This translates into CASNTGRETQYF.

The rearrangement uses TRBV28 and TRBJ2-5, with 8 bases matching TRBD1. From germline, CDR1 is MDHEN and CDR2 SYDVKM. The CDR3 extends over 13 amino acids. Trimming removed 3 bases from V and 5 bases from J; junction bases left unmatched: 2. The CDR3 bases are TGTGCCAGCAGTTTCAGGGGGCTGGAGACCCAGTACTTC. The encoded protein is CASSFRGLETQYF.

Note on this clone: The same CDR3 also results from other DNA sequences found in this sample. The chain carries TRBV5-1 and TRBJ2-7; the match to TRBD1 covers 9 bases. This CDR3 has 15 residues. The ends lost 0 bases at V and 2 bases at J; junction bases unmatched: 3. Germline-derived CDR1 and CDR2 are SGHRS and YFSETQ. CDR3 in amino acids: CASSLGGQGTYEQYF. The CDR3 coding sequence is TGCGCCAGCAGCTTGGGGGGACAGGGAACCTACGAGCAGTACTTC.

The chain uses TRBV28 and TRBJ2-5; tentatively, D is TRBD1 (6 bases). Germline loops: CDR1 MDHEN, CDR2 SYDVKM. V gave up 6 bases and J gave up 5 bases, with 19 bases separating them. The CDR3 spans 15 residues. The DNA for the CDR3 is TGTGCCAGCAGCCCACCGACAGGCTGGGGCGAGACCCAGTACTTC. It is translated as CASSPPTGWGETQYF. Supplemented by reference TRBV28 and TRBJ2-5, the full variable domain reads DVKVTQSSRYLVKRTGEKVFLECVQDMDHENMFWYRQDPGLGLRLIYFSYDVKMKEKGDIPEGYSVSREKKERFSLILESASTNQTSMYLCASSPPTGWGETQYFGPGTRLLVL.

V is TRBV7-6 and J is TRBJ2-7; 10 bases agree with TRBD2. Trimming at V came to 3 bases and at J to 7 bases, leaving 6 bases not matched to a gene. The CDR3 is made up of 14 amino acids. Germline values: CDR1 SGHVS, CDR2 FNYEAQ. CDR3 nucleotide sequence: TGTGCCAGCAGCTTGGGGACTAGCGACCGAGAGCAGTACTTC. It encodes CASSLGTSDREQYF.

This sequence joins TRBV4-1 and TRBJ2-1; TRBD2 agrees at 11 bases. From germline, CDR1 is MGHRA and CDR2 YSYEKL. The CDR3 loop spans 18 amino acids. V shed 0 bases and J 2 bases; nucleotides not matched to a gene: 6. The CDR3 spells CASSQDRGSGRAYNEQFF. The DNA for the CDR3 is TGCGCCAGCAGCCAAGATCGGGGTAGCGGGAGGGCCTACAATGAGCAGTTCTTC.

This chain links TRBV9 with TRBJ2-3; D ambiguous. The CDR3 consists of 15 residues. Trimming took off 0 bases at V and 5 bases at J, with 13 bases between the two ends. Germline loops: CDR1 SGDLS, CDR2 YYNGEE. The CDR3 spells CASSVEGSWGDTQYF. CDR3 bases: TGTGCCAGCAGCGTAGAAGGCTCCTGGGGAGATACGCAGTATTTT.

The V and J genes are TRBV11-3 and TRBJ1-1; weak D call: TRBD1 (6 bases). Trimming cost V 5 bases and J 1 base, with 11 bases left between them. Germline assignment: CDR1 SGHNT and CDR2 YENEEA. The CDR3 spans 14 residues. CDR3 DNA: TGTGCCAGCAGCGCGGACAGATCGAACACTGAAGCTTTCTTT. It encodes CASSADRSNTEAFF.

This chain joins TRBV19 and TRBJ1-2; D is undetermined. Trimming cost V 8 bases and J 8 bases, with 12 bases left between them. This CDR3 comprises 11 residues. Per germline, CDR1 LNHDA and CDR2 SQIVND (reference sequence). The CDR3: CASSTVSGYTF. The CDR3 region has the DNA TGTGCCAGTTCGACGGTCTCCGGCTACACCTTC.

The chain links TRBV7-9 to TRBJ1-1; D not resolved. Trimming removed 2 bases at V and 0 bases at J, with 13 bases between. Germline V CDR1 and CDR2: SEHNR, FQNEAQ (reference sequence). The CDR3 spans 16 residues. This chain's CDR3 is CASSLLGRLMNTEAFF. In DNA form, the CDR3 reads TGTGCCAGCAGCTTACTAGGGCGCCTTATGAACACTGAAGCTTTCTTT.

In this sample, this clone turned up once. The chain joins TRBV4-1 to TRBJ2-1, with TRBD2 identical over 10 bases. Unmatched junction bases numbered 4, after V lost 3 bases and J lost 5 bases. Germline V CDR1 and CDR2: MGHRA, YSYEKL. This CDR3 spans 15 amino acids. The CDR3 here is CASSHSGRVHNEQFF. The CDR3 coding sequence is TGCGCCAGCAGCCACAGCGGGAGGGTCCACAATGAGCAGTTCTTC.

The chain employs TRBV10-2 and TRBJ1-1; perhaps TRBD1 as D (5 bases). Trimming left V 3 bases short and J 1 base short, with 9 bases between. The germline V gene encodes CDR1 WSHSY and CDR2 SAAADI. The CDR3 consists of 14 residues. CDR3 sequence (DNA): TGCGCCAGCAGTGAAAAAGGGGAGAACACTGAAGCTTTCTTT. Translating it yields CASSEKGENTEAFF.

This chain uses TRBV11-2 with TRBJ1-1, with TRBD1 matching 8 bases. Germline V lookup: CDR1 SGHAT, CDR2 FQNNGV. This CDR3 has 14 amino acids. Trimming removed 6 bases from V and 1 base from J; junction bases left unmatched: 4. CDR3 sequence reads: CASSWDRSNTEAFF. The CDR3 DNA reads TGTGCCAGCAGTTGGGACAGGTCGAACACTGAAGCTTTCTTT.

The chain links TRBV6-6 to TRBJ2-3; TRBD2 aligns across 9 bases. The J segment lost 2 bases and the V segment lost 6 bases, leaving 6 bases of the junction unmatched. The CDR3 runs 15 residues. Looked up from germline, CDR1 is MNHNY and CDR2 is SVGAGI (reference sequence). The CDR3 bases are TGTGCCAGCAGCACACCGGGACTAGCCACAGATACGCAGTATTTT. Its translation: CASSTPGLATDTQYF.

The chain has TRBV4-3 and TRBJ2-7; tentative D call: TRBD1 (6 bases). Germline CDR1 is LGHNA and CDR2 is YSLEER. This CDR3 contains 17 residues. Trimming cost V 3 bases and J 0 bases, with 18 bases left between them. Here the CDR3 DNA reads TGCGCCAGCAGCCAGGCTCAGGGGTTGGGGAGCTCCTACGAGCAGTACTTC. This gives the protein CASSQAQGLGSSYEQYF.

In regard to this clone: Other DNA sequences within the sample encode an identical CDR3. The chain has TRBV28 and TRBJ2-1, with TRBD2 matching over 9 bases. V trimming: 6 bases; J trimming: 1 base; junction bases outside the gene matches: 1. Germline lookup yields CDR1 MDHEN and CDR2 SYDVKM. CDR3 length: 14 amino acids. The DNA of the CDR3 is TGTGCCAGCAGAGCGGGAGGTTCCTACAATGAGCAGTTCTTC. As protein: CASRAGGSYNEQFF.

J is TRBJ2-7 and V is TRBV6-1; TRBD2 is a possible D gene (5 bases). The germline V and J ends were trimmed by 3 bases and 2 bases, with 14 bases remaining between them. This CDR3 is built from 15 residues. Germline V gene data show CDR1 as MNHNS and CDR2 as SASEGT. CDR3 sequence: CASSDSGKAPYEQYF. The CDR3 bases are TGTGCCAGCAGTGATTCGGGAAAGGCCCCCTACGAGCAGTACTTC.

This rearrangement joins TRBV10-2 to TRBJ2-7; D unresolved. Germline V lookup: CDR1 WSHSY, CDR2 SAAADI. The length of the CDR3 is 12 residues. V was trimmed by 5 bases and J by 0 bases, leaving 5 bases between them. CDR3 protein: CASSPVSYEQYF. In DNA form, the CDR3 reads TGCGCCAGCAGTCCAGTCTCCTACGAGCAGTACTTC.

The chain is built from TRBV19 and TRBJ2-5, with 14 nucleotides matching TRBD2. The V and J ends lost 4 bases and 5 bases, in that order; junction bases with no gene match: 6. The CDR3 totals 16 residues. Germline values: CDR1 LNHDA, CDR2 SQIVND (reference sequence). The CDR3 here is CASSTGLAGGRETQYF. As DNA, the CDR3 is TGTGCCAGTAGTACTGGACTAGCGGGAGGTCGGGAGACCCAGTACTTC.

CDR3 bases: TGTGCCAGCTCACCACTTGGCAGAACCTACAATGAGCAGTTCTTC. Its protein is CASSPLGRTYNEQFF. The genes are TRBV18 and TRBJ2-1; D remains ambiguous. With 1 base removed from V and 2 bases from J, the gap between germline ends came to 9 bases. Germline assignment: CDR1 KGHSH and CDR2 LQKENI. The CDR3 runs to 15 residues.

This sequence joins TRBV5-4 and TRBJ1-1; tentatively, D is TRBD1 (5 bases). This CDR3 is 15 amino acids long. The germline V and J ends were trimmed by 0 bases and 5 bases, with 14 bases remaining between them. Germline CDR1 reads SGHNT; CDR2 reads YYREEE (reference sequence). In DNA, the CDR3 is TGTGCCAGCAGCTTGGACAGCTTCAGGGTGACTGAAGCTTTCTTT. It is translated as CASSLDSFRVTEAFF.

The V call is TRBV4-3, the J call TRBJ2-7, with 12 bases matching TRBD2. CDR3 length: 18 amino acids. V lost 0 bases and J lost 7; bases outside the gene matches: 13. From germline, CDR1 is LGHNA and CDR2 YSLEER. The CDR3 spells CASSQEIGLAGGPGEQYF. DNA of the CDR3: TGCGCCAGCAGCCAAGAGATAGGCCTAGCGGGAGGGCCGGGGGAGCAGTACTTC.

The rearrangement uses TRBV15 and TRBJ2-7, with D tentatively TRBD1 (6 bases). The V gene lost 0 bases and the J gene lost 3 bases, with 15 bases spanning the gap. The CDR3 loop spans 16 amino acids. The germline gives CDR1 LNHNV, CDR2 YYDKDF (reference sequence). CDR3 DNA sequence: TGTGCCACCAGCAGAGAACCTACAGGGAAGGGCTACGAGCAGTACTTC. This encodes CATSREPTGKGYEQYF.

The V call is TRBV5-5, the J call TRBJ2-7; no reliable D call. V was trimmed by 0 bases and J by 3 bases, leaving 13 bases between them. The CDR3 has 15 residues. Per the germline V gene, CDR1 is SGHKS and CDR2 is YYEKEE (reference sequence). For the CDR3, the DNA is TGTGCCAGCAGCTTGGAAGGCATTTCTAACTACGAGCAGTACTTC. Its protein product is CASSLEGISNYEQYF.

V gene TRBV7-3 combines with J gene TRBJ2-5; D is unresolved. Germline V gene sequence: CDR1 SGHTA, CDR2 FQGTGA. The CDR3 has 13 residues. Trimming took off 3 bases at V and 5 bases at J, with 10 bases between the two ends. The CDR3 here is CASSFTTYETQYF. CDR3 nucleotides: TGTGCCAGCAGCTTTACTACTTATGAGACCCAGTACTTC.

This sequence joins TRBV6-1 and TRBJ2-1; D unresolved. The CDR3 sequence is 13 residues long. Germline V lookup: CDR1 MNHNS, CDR2 SASEGT. The ends were cut back, 4 bases at V and 4 bases at J, with 8 bases in the middle. This CDR3 is CASSAPNYNEQFF. The CDR3 DNA sequence: TGTGCCAGCAGTGCCCCTAATTACAATGAGCAGTTCTTC.

This chain connects TRBV2 to TRBJ1-1; D is ambiguous. V lost 6 bases and J 8 bases, leaving 19 bases between the germline ends. CDR3 length: 14 residues. Per germline, CDR1 SNHLY and CDR2 FYNNEI. This CDR3 reads CASSIRRATFEAFF. DNA of the CDR3: TGTGCCAGCAGCATTAGGCGGGCCACGTTCGAAGCTTTCTTT.

Notes on this clone: Other DNA sequences of this sample code for an identical CDR3. The V gene is TRBV7-9, the J gene TRBJ2-1, with TRBD1 matching over 11 bases. V was pared by 5 bases and J by 4 bases, with 4 bases of the junction left unmatched. Per germline, CDR1 SEHNR and CDR2 FQNEAQ (reference sequence). There are 15 residues in the CDR3. The CDR3 DNA sequence: TGTGCCAGCAGCCGGACAGGGGGCTCGTACAATGAGCAGTTCTTC. This translates into CASSRTGGSYNEQFF.

The chain recombines TRBV7-3 with TRBJ1-2, with D possibly being TRBD1 (6 bases). The germline gives CDR1 SGHTA, CDR2 FQGTGA. The CDR3 length is 15 residues. The V end lost 3 bases, the J end lost 2 bases, and 13 bases lay between the germline ends. As DNA, the CDR3 is TGTGCCAGCAGCTTGGCAGGGGCTGTCAACTATGGCTACACCTTC. As protein: CASSLAGAVNYGYTF.

This clone was counted once. Germline and junction disagree at one end, which may indicate a read error. The rearrangement links TRBV28 to TRBJ2-7; D might be TRBD1 (6 bases). This CDR3 comprises 13 residues. Germline V gene sequence: CDR1 MDHEN, CDR2 SYDVKM. CDR3 sequence: CASRTGSSRTHNF. The CDR3 DNA sequence: TGTGCCAGCAGAACAGGGTCCAGTCGAACCCACAACTTC.

This rearrangement joins TRBV30 to TRBJ2-1, with a tentative D call TRBD1 (6 bases). Germline CDR1 is GTSNPN and CDR2 is SVGIG (reference sequence). CDR3 length equals 13 residues. V was clipped by 1 base and J by 7 bases, with 11 bases between them. The CDR3 DNA follows: TGTGCCTGGAGTGGGGGGCGACGAAATGAGCAGTTCTTC. Residues: CAWSGGRRNEQFF.